The 21 T cell receptor beta chains below all came from one sample that was sequenced in a study of blood T cells in healthy people across ages. The second PCR ran roughly 7 to 11 cycles with a sample-barcoded 5' primer and J-beta primers. Each CDR3 protein is one row after TCRdb ran MiXCR on the 5' RACE reads. The sample gives about 1,400,000 distinct CDR3 sequences, roughly 45% of which show up once; 7.9% is in the top ten. Material for sequencing was blood. All receptors come from a woman between 18 and 29 years old in good health.

As regards this clonotype: Its ends do not fully match the called genes, so a read error is possible. The genes are TRBV20-1 and TRBJ1-6, with 7 bases fitting TRBD1. CDR1 and CDR2 (germline): DFQATT, SNEGSKA (reference sequence). The CDR3 loop spans 18 amino acids. This CDR3 is CSARVSAGPGGGNSPPHF. CDR3 DNA sequence: TGCAGTGCTAGAGTTTCGGCAGGCCCGGGAGGGGGCAATTCACCCCCCCACTTT.

This clonotype showed up just a few times. The chain couples TRBV7-2 to TRBJ2-1, with 11 bases matching TRBD2. Germline loops: CDR1 SGHTA, CDR2 FQGNSA. V lost 3 bases and J lost 6; bases outside the gene matches: 7. The CDR3 spans 16 residues. For the CDR3, the DNA is TGTGCCAGCAGCTTTTTTTTTAGCGGGGGGGCCAATGAGCAGTTCTTC. Residues: CASSFFFSGGANEQFF.

The V gene is TRBV12-3 or TRBV12-4, the J gene TRBJ2-6, with TRBD1 identical over 7 bases. The junction had 11 bases not matched to a gene; V was cut back by 5 bases and J by 1 base. This CDR3 contains 18 residues. CDR3 residues: CASSRRDSPKSGANVLTF. CDR3 nucleotides: TGTGCCAGCAGTCGTAGGGACAGTCCTAAATCTGGGGCCAACGTCCTGACTTTC.

The rearrangement joins TRBV11-2 to TRBJ2-1; TRBD2 matches at 7 bases. Germline CDR1 is SGHAT and CDR2 is FQNNGV. This CDR3 comprises 17 residues. J lost 3 bases, V lost 5 bases, and 13 bases had no gene match. The CDR3 nucleotides read TGTGCCAGCAGCCTTTATATGGGGGAGGGGATCTACAATGAGCAGTTCTTC. Translation: CASSLYMGEGIYNEQFF.

This chain connects TRBV5-1 to TRBJ2-5; unclear D gene. Germline V gene lookup returns CDR1 SGHRS and CDR2 YFSETQ. CDR3 length equals 15 residues. V gave up 0 bases and J gave up 11 bases, with 20 bases separating them. For the CDR3, the DNA is TGCGCCAGCAGCTTGGAGACCAGAGATTACAATGAGCAGTACTTC. Encoded protein: CASSLETRDYNEQYF.

This rearrangement joins TRBV5-1 to TRBJ1-4, with D unclear. V was cut by 4 bases and J by 3 bases, with 10 bases left in between. CDR3 length: 14 amino acids. In germline, CDR1 is SGHRS, CDR2 YFSETQ. The CDR3 region has the DNA TGCGCCAGCAGCCAGGCCACAGCTAATGAAAAACTGTTTTTT. Translated: CASSQATANEKLFF.

This clonotype was picked up a small number of times. J is TRBJ2-4 and V is TRBV20-1; TRBD2 aligns across 14 bases. Germline V gene lookup returns CDR1 DFQATT and CDR2 SNEGSKA (reference sequence). Germline trimming cut 1 base from V and 6 bases from J; bases unmatched to any gene: 5. The CDR3 covers 16 residues. CDR3 loop: CSARGLAGGPGNIQYF. CDR3 DNA: TGCAGTGCTAGAGGACTAGCGGGGGGGCCCGGAAACATTCAGTACTTC.

CDR3: CASKPGTSVYNEQFF. The CDR3 bases are TGTGCCAGCAAACCCGGGACTAGCGTCTACAATGAGCAGTTCTTC. This chain connects TRBV3-1 to TRBJ2-1; the match to TRBD2 covers 10 bases. The germline CDR1 and CDR2 sequences are LGHDT and YNNKEL (reference sequence). Germline trimming cut 7 bases from V and 3 bases from J; bases unmatched to any gene: 6. The CDR3 loop spans 15 amino acids.

The chain joins TRBV7-6 to TRBJ1-2; D remains unclear. V was cut by 1 base and J by 0 bases, with 9 bases left in between. From germline, CDR1 is SGHVS and CDR2 FNYEAQ. There are 15 residues in the CDR3. The CDR3 coding sequence is TGTGCCAGCAGCTTAGTGCGGGGAGCTAACTATGGCTACACCTTC. This gives the protein CASSLVRGANYGYTF.

CDR3 nucleotide sequence: TGTGCCAGCAGCGTCGCGGGGGGATATAGCACAGATACGCAGTATTTT. Protein: CASSVAGGYSTDTQYF. The V call is TRBV9, the J call TRBJ2-3; 8 bases match TRBD2. CDR1 and CDR2 (germline): SGDLS, YYNGEE. CDR3 length: 16 amino acids. The V and J ends lost 2 bases and 0 bases, in that order; junction bases with no gene match: 5.

This sequence joins TRBV21-1 and TRBJ2-5; the table calls TRBD1, which could not be checked here. TRBV21-1 is tagged as a pseudogene. The CDR3 is 15 amino acids. CDR3 nucleotide sequence: TGTGCCAGCAGCAAAGACAGGGCCGACCGGGAGACCCAGTACTTC. Its translation: CASSKDRADRETQYF.

The chain combines TRBV20-1 with TRBJ1-2; maybe TRBD1 (5 bases). The germline gives CDR1 DFQATT, CDR2 SNEGSKA (reference sequence). The length of the CDR3 is 11 residues. The germline V and J ends were trimmed by 7 bases and 7 bases, with 13 bases remaining between them. The CDR3 region is CSVQSGGGYTF. The CDR3 coding sequence is TGCAGTGTTCAATCGGGGGGTGGCTACACCTTC.

A few counts support this clonotype. For the CDR3, the DNA is TGTGCCAGCAGCCAAGATGGTCTAGGGGTTAGGCCCTCCTACAATGAGCAGTTCTTC. It is translated as CASSQDGLGVRPSYNEQFF. The chain employs TRBV3-1 and TRBJ2-1, with TRBD1 as a possible D gene (5 bases). CDR3 length: 19 residues. Trimming left V 0 bases short and J 0 bases short, with 18 bases between. The V gene's germline CDR1 is LGHDT and CDR2 YNNKEL (reference sequence).

This clonotype was observed a few times. The chain combines TRBV29-1 with TRBJ2-1; D is perhaps TRBD1 (8 bases). The ends were cut back, 4 bases at V and 10 bases at J, with 20 bases in the middle. CDR1 and CDR2 (germline): SQVTM, ANQGSEA. The CDR3 covers 14 residues. CDR3 sequence (DNA): TGCAGCGTTGGACAGGGGTGGGGAGGGATGGAGCAGTTCTTC. Translation gives CSVGQGWGGMEQFF.

CDR3 region: CASHPGTGPYEQYF. In DNA, the CDR3 is TGTGCCAGCCATCCAGGGACAGGGCCCTACGAGCAGTACTTC. This rearrangement joins TRBV19 to TRBJ2-7; 9 bases agree with TRBD1. Trimming at V came to 9 bases and at J to 2 bases, leaving 8 bases not matched to a gene. CDR3 length equals 14 residues. Germline-derived CDR1 and CDR2 are LNHDA and SQIVND (reference sequence).

V gene TRBV20-1 combines with J gene TRBJ2-7; D uncertain. The CDR3 has 10 amino acids. Germline values: CDR1 DFQATT, CDR2 SNEGSKA (reference sequence). Trimming stripped 6 bases from V and 5 bases from J, with 8 bases between. The CDR3 DNA is TGCAGTGCATATAGGAACGAGCAGTACTTC. Encoded protein: CSAYRNEQYF.

This chain uses TRBV3-1 with TRBJ2-5, with TRBD2 matching over 13 bases. V dropped 2 bases and J dropped 4; count of bases not matched to a gene: 4. The CDR3 loop spans 16 amino acids. The germline CDR1 and CDR2 sequences are LGHDT and YNNKEL (reference sequence). In DNA, the CDR3 is TGTGCCAGCAGCCAACCACTAGCGGGAGGGCGAGAGACCCAGTACTTC. It translates to CASSQPLAGGRETQYF.

The genes are TRBV14 and TRBJ2-3; D possibly uses TRBD1 or TRBD2 (5 bases each). Germline-derived CDR1 and CDR2 are SGHDN and FVKESK. This CDR3 is built from 16 residues. Trimming removed 1 base from V and 1 base from J, with 12 bases in between. The CDR3 loop reads CASSQARGVGTDTQYF. CDR3 DNA: TGTGCCAGCAGCCAAGCGCGAGGGGTGGGCACAGATACGCAGTATTTT.

The gene calls are TRBV6-1 and TRBJ2-3; a possible D gene is TRBD2 (6 bases). The CDR3 consists of 16 residues. Per germline, CDR1 MNHNS and CDR2 SASEGT. V lost 2 bases and J 2 bases, leaving 14 bases between the germline ends. This chain's CDR3 is CASSELGGPPTDTQYF. The DNA of the CDR3 is TGTGCCAGCAGTGAACTGGGGGGTCCCCCCACAGATACGCAGTATTTT.

A few counts support this clonotype. The chain employs TRBV3-1 and TRBJ2-5; 11 positions match TRBD2. Losses at the gene ends were 7 bases for V and 1 base for J; bases not matched to a gene: 2. CDR3 length: 14 residues. Germline V CDR1 and CDR2: LGHDT, YNNKEL (reference sequence). The CDR3 nucleotides are TGTGCCAGCACGACTAGCGGGACCCAAGAGACCCAGTACTTC. Amino acid sequence: CASTTSGTQETQYF.

The chain couples TRBV9 to TRBJ2-3, with 10 bases lining up with TRBD2. Per the germline V gene, CDR1 is SGDLS and CDR2 is YYNGEE. V gave up 0 bases and J gave up 4 bases; unmatched junction bases: 8. This CDR3 is 17 amino acids long. CDR3 amino acids: CASSVGSLAGDPDTQYF. CDR3 coding DNA: TGTGCCAGCAGCGTAGGTTCCCTAGCGGGGGACCCAGATACGCAGTATTTT.